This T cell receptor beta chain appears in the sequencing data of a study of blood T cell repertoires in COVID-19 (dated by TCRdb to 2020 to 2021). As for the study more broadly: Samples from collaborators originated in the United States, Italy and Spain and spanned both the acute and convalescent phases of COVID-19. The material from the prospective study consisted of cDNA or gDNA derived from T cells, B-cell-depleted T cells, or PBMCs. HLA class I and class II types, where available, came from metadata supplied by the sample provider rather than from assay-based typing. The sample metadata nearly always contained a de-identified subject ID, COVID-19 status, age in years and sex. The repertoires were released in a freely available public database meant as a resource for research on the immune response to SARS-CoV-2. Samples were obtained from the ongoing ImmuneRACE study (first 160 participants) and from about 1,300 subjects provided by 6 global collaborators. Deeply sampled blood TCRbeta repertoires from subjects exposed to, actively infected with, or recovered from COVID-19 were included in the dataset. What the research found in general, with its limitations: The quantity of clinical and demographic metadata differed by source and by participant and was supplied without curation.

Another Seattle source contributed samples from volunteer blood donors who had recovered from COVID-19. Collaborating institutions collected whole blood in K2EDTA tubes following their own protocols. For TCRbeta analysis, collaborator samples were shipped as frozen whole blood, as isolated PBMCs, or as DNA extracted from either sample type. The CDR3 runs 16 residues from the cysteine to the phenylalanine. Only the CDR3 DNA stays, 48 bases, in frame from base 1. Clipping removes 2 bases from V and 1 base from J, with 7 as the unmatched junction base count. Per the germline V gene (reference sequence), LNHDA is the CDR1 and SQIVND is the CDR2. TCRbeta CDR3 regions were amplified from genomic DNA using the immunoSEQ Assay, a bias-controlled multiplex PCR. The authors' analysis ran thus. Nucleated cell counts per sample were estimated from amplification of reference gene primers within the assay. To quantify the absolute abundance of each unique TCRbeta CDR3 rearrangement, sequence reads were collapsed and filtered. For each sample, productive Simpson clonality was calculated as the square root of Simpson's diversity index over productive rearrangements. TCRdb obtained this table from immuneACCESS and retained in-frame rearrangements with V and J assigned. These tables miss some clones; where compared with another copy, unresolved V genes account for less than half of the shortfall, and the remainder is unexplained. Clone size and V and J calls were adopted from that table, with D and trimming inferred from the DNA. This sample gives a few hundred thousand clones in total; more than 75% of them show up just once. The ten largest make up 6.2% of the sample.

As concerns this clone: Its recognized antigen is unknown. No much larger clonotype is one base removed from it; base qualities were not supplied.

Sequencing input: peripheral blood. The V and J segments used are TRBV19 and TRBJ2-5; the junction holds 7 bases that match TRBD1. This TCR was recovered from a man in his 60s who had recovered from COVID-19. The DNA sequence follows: TGTGCCAGTAGTATACCCCAGACAGGGCCCCAAGAGACCCAGTACTTC. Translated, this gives CASSIPQTGPQETQYF.